Listed here is a single T cell receptor beta chain. This sample was included in a study of blood T cell repertoires in COVID-19. Original processing methods: Amplification with reference gene primers provided the estimates of nucleated cell counts. Sequencing used immunoSEQ multiplex PCR; TCRdb keeps in-frame clones, though not all of them. That table gives V, J and clone size, and the DNA gave D and trimming. The sample contains tens of thousands of clones, over 75% of which appear only once. V lost 3 bases to trimming and J lost 9 bases, with 15 bases between them. CDR1 KGHSH and CDR2 LQKENI come from the germline V gene. The CDR3 runs 15 residues.

The sequence was obtained from a human donor in a cohort sampled during active COVID-19. Sequencing used peripheral blood. The chain combines TRBV18 with TRBJ1-6; the D gene is possibly TRBD1 (5 bases). The CDR3 here is CASSPDPQGVSPLHF. The CDR3 DNA reads TGTGCCAGCTCACCGGACCCCCAGGGTGTTTCACCCCTCCACTTT.